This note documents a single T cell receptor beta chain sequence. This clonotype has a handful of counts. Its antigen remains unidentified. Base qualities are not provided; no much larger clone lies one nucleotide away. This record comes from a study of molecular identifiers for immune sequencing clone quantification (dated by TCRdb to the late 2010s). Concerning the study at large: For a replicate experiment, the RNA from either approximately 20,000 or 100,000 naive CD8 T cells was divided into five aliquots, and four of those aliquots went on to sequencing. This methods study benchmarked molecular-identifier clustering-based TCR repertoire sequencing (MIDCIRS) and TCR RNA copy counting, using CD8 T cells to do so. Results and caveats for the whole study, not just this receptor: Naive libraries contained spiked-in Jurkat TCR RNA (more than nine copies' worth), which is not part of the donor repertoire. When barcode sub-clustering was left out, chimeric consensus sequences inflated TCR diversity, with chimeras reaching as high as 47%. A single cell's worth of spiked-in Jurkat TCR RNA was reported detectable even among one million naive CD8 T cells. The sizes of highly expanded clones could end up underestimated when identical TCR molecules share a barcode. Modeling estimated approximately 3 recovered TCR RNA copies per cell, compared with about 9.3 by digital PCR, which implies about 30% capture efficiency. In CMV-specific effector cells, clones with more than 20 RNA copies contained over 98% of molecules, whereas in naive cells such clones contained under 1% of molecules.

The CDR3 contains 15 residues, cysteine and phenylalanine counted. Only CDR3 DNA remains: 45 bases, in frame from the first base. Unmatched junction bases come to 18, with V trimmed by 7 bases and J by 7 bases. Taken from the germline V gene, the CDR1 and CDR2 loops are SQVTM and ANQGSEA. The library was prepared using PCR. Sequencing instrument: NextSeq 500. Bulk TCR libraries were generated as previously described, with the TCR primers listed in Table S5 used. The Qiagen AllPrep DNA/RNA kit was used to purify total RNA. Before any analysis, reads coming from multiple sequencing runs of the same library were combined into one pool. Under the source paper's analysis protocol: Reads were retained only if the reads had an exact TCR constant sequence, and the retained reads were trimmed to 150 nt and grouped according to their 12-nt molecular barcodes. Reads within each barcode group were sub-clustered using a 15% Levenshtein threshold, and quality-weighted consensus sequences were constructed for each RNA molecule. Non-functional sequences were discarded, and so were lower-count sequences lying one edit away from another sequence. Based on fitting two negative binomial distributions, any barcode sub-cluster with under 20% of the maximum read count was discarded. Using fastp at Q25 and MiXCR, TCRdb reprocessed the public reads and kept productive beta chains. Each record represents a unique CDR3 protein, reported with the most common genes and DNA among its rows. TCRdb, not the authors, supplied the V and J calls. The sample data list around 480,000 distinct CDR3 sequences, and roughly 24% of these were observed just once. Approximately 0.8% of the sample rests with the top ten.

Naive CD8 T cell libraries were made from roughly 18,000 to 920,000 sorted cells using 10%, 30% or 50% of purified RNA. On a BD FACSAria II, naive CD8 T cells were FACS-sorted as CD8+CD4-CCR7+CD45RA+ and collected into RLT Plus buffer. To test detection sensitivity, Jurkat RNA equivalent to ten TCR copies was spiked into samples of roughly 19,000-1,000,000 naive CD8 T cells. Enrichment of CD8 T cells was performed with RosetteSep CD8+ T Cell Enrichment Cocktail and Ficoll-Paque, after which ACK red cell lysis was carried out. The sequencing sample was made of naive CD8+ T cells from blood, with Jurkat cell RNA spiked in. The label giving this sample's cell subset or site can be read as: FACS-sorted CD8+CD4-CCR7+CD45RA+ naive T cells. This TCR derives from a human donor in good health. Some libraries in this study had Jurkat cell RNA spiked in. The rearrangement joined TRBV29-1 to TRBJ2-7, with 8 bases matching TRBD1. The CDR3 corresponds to CSALKPGGWPREQYF. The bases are TGCAGCGCCCTAAAGCCAGGGGGCTGGCCTCGGGAGCAGTACTTC.